A selection of T cell receptor beta chains follows, all from one sample in a study of PD-L1 blockade in urothelial cancer. Clones were sequenced by immunoSEQ multiplex PCR, and TCRdb holds only the in-frame ones, with some missing. Of 50,000 or so clones in the sample, roughly 80% were seen once. This sample comprised PBMCs, obtained around atezolizumab (anti-PD-L1) treatment. The receptors derive from a man between 70 and 80 years old with urothelial cancer. The conserved cysteine and the conserved F or W are not part of the CDR3 here.

j_call v_call cdr3_aa
TRBJ2-7 TRBV7-8 ASTLRGGYEQY
TRBJ2-5 TRBV11-3 ATPERRLIQETQY
TRBJ1-2 TRBV4-2 ASSQAGQGEVYT
TRBJ2-1 TRBV7-9 ASSTGLAGGSNEQF
TRBJ2-3 TRBV5-1 ASSLQGVRTDTQY
TRBJ1-1 TRBV4-1 ASSQDVRNTEAF
TRBJ2-3 TRBV13 ASSLGLAGNTDTQY
TRBJ2-3 TRBV7-3 ASSPQTGTDTQY
TRBJ2-7 TRBV5-1 ASTGTGVVGEQY
TRBJ2-2 TRBV18 ASSPGTSGGTGELF
TRBJ2-5 TRBV7-2 ASSLNPAAGGHETQY
TRBJ1-1 TRBV9 ASSVAQNTEAF
TRBJ1-2 TRBV10-3 AISADSNYGYT
TRBJ2-7 TRBV5-1 ASSWGGEFEQY
TRBJ2-7 TRBV7-9 ASRHDRFYEQY
TRBJ2-5 TRBV7-7 ASSSGQGQETQY
TRBJ1-6 TRBV18 ASSHRDTNSPLH
TRBJ1-1 TRBV11-1 ASSRTSGDTEAF
TRBJ2-3 TRBV7-3 ASSLFAGPQY
TRBJ2-3 TRBV2 ASSAPTSGGIDTQY
TRBJ2-1 TRBV28 ASSARSWNEQF
TRBJ2-3 TRBV7-6 ASSLVGGSTDTQY
TRBJ1-2 TRBV30 AWSEGGAVGGYT
TRBJ2-1 TRBV10-3 AISESISGNQF
TRBJ2-3 TRBV10-3 AIRELAGSTDTQY
TRBJ1-1 TRBV6-6 ASSSYRVKNTEAF
TRBJ2-1 TRBV30 AWSKAEAEGNEQF
TRBJ2-7 TRBV9 ASSADSRSYEQY
TRBJ1-1 TRBV27 ASSLAEDRTEAF
TRBJ2-3 TRBV7-9 ASSLAGTGTDTQY
TRBJ1-2 TRBV14 ASSQHIGNTLPHGYT
TRBJ2-1 TRBV7-2 ASSFRTSGSGTYNEQF
TRBJ2-7 TRBV6-1 ASSERPGSYEQY
TRBJ2-1 TRBV27 ASGPAGVLQEQF
TRBJ2-2 TRBV7-2 ASSRGGGQTGELF
TRBJ1-2 TRBV10-3 AITGQGDYGYT